This T cell receptor (beta chain) came from a study of blood T cells in healthy people across ages (dated by TCRdb to between 2015 and 2017). With regard to the full study: In model experiments, template switching captured about one uniquely barcoded TCR beta cDNA molecule for every two T cells. Using the same blood draw, the study looked at two additional independent replicas of 1 million unique cDNA reads for two donors, one aged 18 to 29 and the other aged 80 or older. To avoid experimental bias, donors of different ages were randomly spread across the sequencing lanes. The donors were divided into four age groups: young (average around 17 years), middle-aged (almost 40), aged (under 70) and long-lived (about 80). Age-related changes in TCR beta repertoire diversity were measured in the study by deep sequencing normalized with unique cDNA molecular identifiers. What the study reported, not specific to this receptor: Compared with the aged group, the long-lived group had more naive CD4+ T cells, fewer expanded clones and increased TCR diversity, suggesting age selection. The percentage of naive T cells measured by flow cytometry correlated strongly with observed TCR beta diversity. Estimates of total diversity from one million sequenced T cells were regarded as lower bounds and underestimates. Bulk unsorted PBMC profiling prevented conclusive comparison of naive and antigen-experienced compartments. Observed TCR beta diversity per million T cells fell roughly linearly with age, and a significant reduction was already apparent by age about 43. Because the CMV infection status of the donors was unknown, age-related changes in expanded clonotypes may potentially have been confounded.

According to the germline V gene, CDR1 reads SGHAT and CDR2 reads FQNNGV. Trimming costs V 3 bases and J 4 bases, and their ends lie 16 bases apart. The CDR3 has 15 amino acids, counting the end cysteine and phenylalanine. CDR3 DNA only is kept here, 45 bases in frame from base 1. Remarks on this clonotype: Its antigen is still unknown. The record has no base qualities; no much larger clone is one base away.

The receptor library was made with 5' RACE. Instrument on record: Illumina HiSeq 2500. A second PCR of about 6 to 12 cycles was run with a J-beta primer mix and a sample-barcoded 5' primer. A unique molecular identifier was introduced onto each TCR beta cDNA molecule by a template-switch 5' adaptor carrying 12 random nucleotides. Each sample yielded at least 2.5 million CDR3-containing paired-end reads. The Mint cDNA synthesis kit, primed by a TRBC-specific oligonucleotide, was used to synthesize first-strand cDNA from all RNA. After uracil-DNA glycosylase treatment, a first 18-cycle PCR used universal primers M1SS and BC2_uni_R on all cDNA. On the study's bioinformatics: Normalization of each sample was performed by random selection of 1 million high-quality reads, each carrying a distinct molecular identifier. Instead of being binned into consensus sequences, reads that shared molecular identifiers were thrown out. CDR3 identification, clonotype clustering and error correction used MiTCR with a Q25 quality threshold and the strictest error-elimination algorithm. A nonparametric unseen species model with Euler transformation was used to estimate lower-bound total TCR beta diversity. Using fastp at Q25 and MiXCR, TCRdb reprocessed the public reads and kept productive beta chains. Rows are unified per CDR3 protein, each entry keeping the most common DNA and genes. The V and J calls were determined by TCRdb, not by the authors. For this sample the table gives 1.2 million to 1.5 million distinct CDR3 sequences, of which roughly 59% were detected only once. Approximately 7% of the sample belongs to the ten largest clones.

The donors were a few dozen Caucasian individuals from Russia, aged roughly 6 to 90 years, who were systemically healthy. Each donor gave approximately 9.4 milliliters of peripheral blood, drawn into EDTA-treated Vacutainer tubes. Ficoll-Paque density-gradient centrifugation was used to isolate PBMCs, with at least 7 million obtained per sample. Total RNA, at least 6 micrograms per sample, was extracted from PBMCs with Trizol reagent. For every donor, an aliquot of PBMCs went through flow cytometry to measure the percentages of naive CD45RAhigh/CD27high T cells. This TCR derives from a man between 18 and 29 years old in good health. Here the chain combines TRBV11-2 and TRBJ2-7; the D gene is tentatively TRBD1 or TRBD2, each matching 5 bases. The sample consisted of blood. At the DNA level, the sequence is TGTGCCAGCAGCTTCACAGGTGTGGGACCATACGAGCAGTACTTC. Translated, it gives CASSFTGVGPYEQYF.